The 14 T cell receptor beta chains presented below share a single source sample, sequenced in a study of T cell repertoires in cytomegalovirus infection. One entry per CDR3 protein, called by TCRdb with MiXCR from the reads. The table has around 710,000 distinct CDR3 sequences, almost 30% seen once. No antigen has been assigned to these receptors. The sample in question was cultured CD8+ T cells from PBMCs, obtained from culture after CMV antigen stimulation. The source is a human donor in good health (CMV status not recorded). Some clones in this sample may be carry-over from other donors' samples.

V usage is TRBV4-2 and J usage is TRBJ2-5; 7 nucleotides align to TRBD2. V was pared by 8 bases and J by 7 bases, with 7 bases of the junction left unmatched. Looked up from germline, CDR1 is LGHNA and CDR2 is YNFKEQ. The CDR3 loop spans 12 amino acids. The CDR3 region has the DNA TGTGCCAGCCGGGAGGCTCGAGGGACCCAGTACTTC. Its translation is CASREARGTQYF.

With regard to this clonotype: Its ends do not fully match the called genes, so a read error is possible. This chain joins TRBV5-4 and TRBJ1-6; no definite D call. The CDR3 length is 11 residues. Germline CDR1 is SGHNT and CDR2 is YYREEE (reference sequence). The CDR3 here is CASSLGAEFKF. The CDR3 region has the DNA TGTGCCAGCAGCTTGGGTGCAGAGTTCAAGTTT. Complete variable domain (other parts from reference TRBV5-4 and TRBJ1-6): ETGVTQSPTHLIKTRGQQVTLRCSSQSGHNTVSWYQQALGQGPQFIFQYYREEENGRGNFPPRFSGLQFPNYSSELNVNALELDDSALYLCASSLGAEFKFGNGTRLTVT.

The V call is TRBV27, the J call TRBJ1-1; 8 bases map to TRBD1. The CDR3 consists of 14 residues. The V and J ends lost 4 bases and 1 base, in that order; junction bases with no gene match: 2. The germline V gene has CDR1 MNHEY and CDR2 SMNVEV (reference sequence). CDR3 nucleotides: TGTGCCAGCAGTTCGGACAGGGCGAACACTGAAGCTTTCTTT. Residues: CASSSDRANTEAFF.

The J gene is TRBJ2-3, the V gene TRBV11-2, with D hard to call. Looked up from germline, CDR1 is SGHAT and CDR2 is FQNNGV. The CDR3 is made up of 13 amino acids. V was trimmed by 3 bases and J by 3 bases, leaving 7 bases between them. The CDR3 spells CASSFPRTDTQYF. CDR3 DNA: TGTGCCAGCAGCTTCCCTAGAACAGATACGCAGTATTTT.

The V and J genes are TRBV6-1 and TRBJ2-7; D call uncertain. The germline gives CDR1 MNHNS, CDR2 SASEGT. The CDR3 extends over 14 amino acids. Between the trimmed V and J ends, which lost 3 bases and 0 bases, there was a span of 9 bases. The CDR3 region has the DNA TGTGCCAGCAGTGAGTGGCGGAGCTCCTACGAGCAGTACTTC. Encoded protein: CASSEWRSSYEQYF.

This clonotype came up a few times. The CDR3 spells CASSLLAGRNNEQFF. In DNA form, the CDR3 reads TGTGCCAGCAGTTTACTAGCGGGGCGCAACAATGAGCAGTTCTTC. The V call is TRBV27, the J call TRBJ2-1; 9 bases are a match to TRBD2. Germline CDR1 and CDR2: MNHEY and SMNVEV (reference sequence). V was pared by 2 bases and J by 5 bases, with 4 bases of the junction left unmatched. CDR3 length: 15 amino acids.

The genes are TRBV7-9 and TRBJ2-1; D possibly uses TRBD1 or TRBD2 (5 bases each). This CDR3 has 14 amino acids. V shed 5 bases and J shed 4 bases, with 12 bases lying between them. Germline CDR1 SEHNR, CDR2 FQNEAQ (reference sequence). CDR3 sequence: CASSPDTGYNEQFF. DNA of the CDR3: TGTGCCAGCAGCCCGGACACGGGGTACAATGAGCAGTTCTTC.

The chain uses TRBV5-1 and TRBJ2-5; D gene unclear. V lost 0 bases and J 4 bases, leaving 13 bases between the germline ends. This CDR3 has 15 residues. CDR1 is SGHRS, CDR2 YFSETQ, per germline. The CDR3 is CASSLELLRPETQYF. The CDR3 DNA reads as TGCGCCAGCAGCTTGGAACTCCTTAGACCAGAGACCCAGTACTTC. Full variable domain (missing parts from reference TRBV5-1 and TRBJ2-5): KAGVTQTPRYLIKTRGQQVTLSCSPISGHRSVSWYQQTPGQGLQFLFEYFSETQRNKGNFPGRFSGRQFSNSRSEMNVSTLELGDSALYLCASSLELLRPETQYFGPGTRLLVL.

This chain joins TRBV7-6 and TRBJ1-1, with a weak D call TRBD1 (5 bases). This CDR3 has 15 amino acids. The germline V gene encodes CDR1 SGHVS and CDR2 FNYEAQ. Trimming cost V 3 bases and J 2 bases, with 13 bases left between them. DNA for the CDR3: TGTGCCAGCAGCTTTACGGGGGACCACAACACTGAAGCTTTCTTT. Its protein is CASSFTGDHNTEAFF.

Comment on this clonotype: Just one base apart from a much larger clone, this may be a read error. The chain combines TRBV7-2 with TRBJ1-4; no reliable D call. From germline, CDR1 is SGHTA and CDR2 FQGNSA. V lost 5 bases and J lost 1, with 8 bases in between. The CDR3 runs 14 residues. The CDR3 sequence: CASSPDQTNEKLFF. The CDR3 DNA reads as TGTGCCAGCAGCCCCGACCAAACTAATGAAAAACTGTTTTTT.

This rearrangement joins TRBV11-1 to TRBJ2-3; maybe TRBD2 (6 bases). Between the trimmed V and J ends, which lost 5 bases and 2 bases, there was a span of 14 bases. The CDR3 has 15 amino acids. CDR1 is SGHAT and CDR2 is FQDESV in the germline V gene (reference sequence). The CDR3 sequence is CASSGVAVTTDTQYF. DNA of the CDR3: TGTGCCAGCAGCGGCGTAGCGGTAACCACAGATACGCAGTATTTT.

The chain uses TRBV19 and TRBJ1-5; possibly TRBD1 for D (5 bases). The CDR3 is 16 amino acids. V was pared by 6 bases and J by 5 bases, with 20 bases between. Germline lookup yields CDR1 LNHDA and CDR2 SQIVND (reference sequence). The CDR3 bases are TGTGCCAGTAGCCGTACCGGGACGACAGTTTATCAGCCCCAGCATTTT. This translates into CASSRTGTTVYQPQHF.

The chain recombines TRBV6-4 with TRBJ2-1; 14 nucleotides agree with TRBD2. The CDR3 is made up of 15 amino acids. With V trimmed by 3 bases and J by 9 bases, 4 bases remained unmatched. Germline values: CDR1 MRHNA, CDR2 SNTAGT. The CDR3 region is CASSETSGGAVEQFF. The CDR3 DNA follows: TGTGCCAGCAGTGAGACTAGCGGGGGGGCGGTTGAGCAGTTCTTC.

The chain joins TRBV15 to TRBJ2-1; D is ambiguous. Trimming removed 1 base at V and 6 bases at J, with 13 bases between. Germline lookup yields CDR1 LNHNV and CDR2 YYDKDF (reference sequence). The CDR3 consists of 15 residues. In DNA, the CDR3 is TGTGCCACCAGCAGAGCTGAGACACGGATCAATGAGCAGTTCTTC. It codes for CATSRAETRINEQFF.